The rows below give T cell receptor beta chains drawn from one sample of a study of a mutant IDH1 vaccine in newly diagnosed glioma. The table came from immunoSEQ multiplex PCR; TCRdb's copy has only in-frame clones and leaves some out. Of about 92,000 clones detected, around four fifths appear once; the ten largest clones hold approximately 7.9%. The sample in question was PBMCs, obtained from a glioma patient treated with radiotherapy, temozolomide or both. These receptor sequences come from a man aged 40-49 years with glioma. Each CDR3 is given with its conserved first and last residue. The D gene is left open where the match is weak.

TRBV6-1	TRBJ1-6	TRBD1	TGTGCCAGCAGTGAAGCCGCCCGACAGGGGGCCTCACCCCTCCACTTT	CASSEAARQGASPLHF
TRBV5-1	TRBJ1-5	-	TGCGCCAGCAGCTTGGCCCCAGCCCCGAGCAATCAGCCCCAGCATTTT	CASSLAPAPSNQPQHF
TRBV7-2	TRBJ1-4	-	TGTGCCAGCAGCTCTCCCCGGGTCGGGACAGAAAAACTGTTTTTT	CASSSPRVGTEKLFF
TRBV18	TRBJ1-3	-	TGTGCCAGCTCACCACCAAGAGGTCCTGGAAACACCATATATTTT	CASSPPRGPGNTIYF
TRBV9	TRBJ1-2	TRBD1	TGTGCCAGCAGCGTAGATTTAGGACAGGCCCACTATGGCTACACCTTC	CASSVDLGQAHYGYTF
TRBV10-3	TRBJ1-5	TRBD1	TGTGCCATCAGTGAGGGACAGGGGGCGCGCAGCAATCAGCCCCAGCATTTT	CAISEGQGARSNQPQHF
TRBV6-5	TRBJ2-1	-	TGTGCCAGCAGTTACTCGGGGGGGCCTGGCAATGAGCAGTTCTTC	CASSYSGGPGNEQFF
TRBV5-4	TRBJ2-1	TRBD2	TGTGCCAGCAGCAACGGACTAGCTGGCTATGAGCAGTTCTTC	CASSNGLAGYEQFF
TRBV19	TRBJ2-6	-	TGTGCCAGTCAGAAAAGCTCTGGGGCCAACGTCCTGACTTTC	CASQKSSGANVLTF
TRBV5-6	TRBJ2-5	-	TGTGCCAGCAGCCCGGACGTCAGGGTCGGAGAGACCCAGTACTTC	CASSPDVRVGETQYF